The T cell receptor beta chain described here comes from a study of human T cells and chemical hapten exposure. This clonotype was picked up one time. The CDR3 covers 12 residues. Time point meaning: patch test 3, about 24 weeks after DPC sensitization. The treatment is: therapeutic diphenylcyclopropenone sensitization with weekly scalp DPC. Each CDR3 protein gets one entry after TCRdb re-called the RACE reads with MiXCR. The sample has 210,000 or so distinct CDR3 sequences, around a quarter seen once. The specimen comprised whole blood, sampled in connection with sensitization to the hapten diphenylcyclopropenone (DPC). The receptor comes from a woman aged 35 to 49 with alopecia areata. Some clones in this sample may be carry-over from other donors' samples. This chain connects TRBV21-1 to TRBJ1-5. TRBV21-1 is recorded as a pseudogene. The CDR3 DNA follows: TGTGCCAGCAGCCCCTTGGATCAGCCCCAGCATTTT. It yields the protein CASSPLDQPQHF.